Below, 22 T cell receptor beta chains from the same sample are listed, as sequenced in a study of T cells in Graves' hyperthyroidism and ophthalmopathy. TCR beta CDR3 sequences were amplified from RNA transcripts. The HTBI set primed first-round TCR CDR3 RT-PCR. TCRdb analysed the multiplex PCR reads with MiXCR anew, one entry per CDR3 protein. The repertoire holds under 300,000 distinct CDR3 sequences, 20% to 30% seen once, with about 30% in the top ten. Material for sequencing was blood. Receptor source: a man in his forties with Graves' hyperthyroidism that later progressed to Graves' ophthalmopathy.

V is TRBV25-1 and J is TRBJ1-1; the match to TRBD1 covers 7 bases. The CDR3 sequence is 15 residues long. With V trimmed by 4 bases and J by 2 bases, 7 bases remained unmatched. The germline V gene encodes CDR1 MGHDK and CDR2 SYGVNS. The CDR3 is CASSVYRGPNTEAFF. The CDR3 DNA sequence: TGTGCCAGCAGTGTATACAGGGGCCCTAACACTGAAGCTTTCTTT.

This clonotype has a count of ten or more. The chain recombines TRBV7-3 with TRBJ2-7, with 11 bases matching TRBD1. CDR1 and CDR2 from the germline V gene are SGHTA and FQGTGA. This CDR3 has 16 residues. The ends lost 4 bases at V and 1 base at J; junction bases unmatched: 6. Here the CDR3 reads CASSSGQGAKSYEQYF. The CDR3 DNA follows: TGTGCCAGCAGCTCCGGACAGGGGGCTAAGTCCTACGAGCAGTACTTC.

The chain employs TRBV6-5 and TRBJ2-7; 11 bases match TRBD1. Germline values: CDR1 MNHEY, CDR2 SVGAGI. After removal of 3 bases from V and 2 bases from J, the junction contained 9 bases not matched to a gene. The CDR3 is made up of 17 amino acids. CDR3 sequence reads: CASSYKAGTGGPYEQYF. CDR3 DNA: TGTGCCAGCAGTTATAAGGCCGGGACAGGGGGACCCTACGAGCAGTACTTC.

Many counts were recorded for this clonotype. The chain has TRBV29-1 and TRBJ2-5, with 8 positions matching TRBD2. The V segment lost 4 bases and the J segment 5 bases; nucleotides outside the gene matches: 9. The CDR3 consists of 14 residues. CDR1 is SQVTM, CDR2 ANQGSEA, per germline. The chain's CDR3 is CSVVGGRREETQYF. The DNA of the CDR3 is TGCAGCGTTGTGGGCGGGAGGAGGGAGGAGACCCAGTACTTC.

This clonotype was counted at least ten times. The V call is TRBV6-2 or TRBV6-3, the J call TRBJ2-7, with D perhaps matching TRBD1 (7 bases). The CDR3 contains 15 residues. The V end was cut by 6 bases, the J end by 0 bases, with 15 bases between. Germline V gene data show CDR1 as MNHEY and CDR2 as SVGEGT. The CDR3 DNA follows: TGTGCCAGCAGAAGGACAGGAGGGTTCTCCTACGAGCAGTACTTC. It is translated as CASRRTGGFSYEQYF.

This clonotype has a count of ten or more. J is TRBJ2-7 and V is TRBV20-1, with D possibly matching TRBD2 (5 bases). V lost 1 base, J lost 3 bases, and 13 bases lay in between. Germline loops: CDR1 DFQATT, CDR2 SNEGSKA (reference sequence). The CDR3 loop spans 14 amino acids. As DNA, the CDR3 is TGCAGTGCTAGAGTGCTCGCCGAGGGCTACGAGCAGTACTTC. Amino acid sequence: CSARVLAEGYEQYF.

This clonotype was recorded at least ten times. The gene calls are TRBV7-9 and TRBJ1-2; D is unresolved. V lost 1 base and J lost 1, with 10 bases in between. CDR3 length: 15 amino acids. Germline CDR1 and CDR2: SEHNR and FQNEAQ (reference sequence). CDR3 in DNA: TGTGCCAGCAGCTTAGGGGCGGGGAGTAACTATGGCTACACCTTC. Its translation: CASSLGAGSNYGYTF.

V and J are TRBV4-3 and TRBJ2-7; D is unclear. Germline CDR1 LGHNA, CDR2 YSLEER. V was pared by 1 base and J by 3 bases, with 10 bases between. This CDR3 region has 14 residues. In DNA, the CDR3 is TGCGCCAGCAGCCAAGTCGTAGGCAACTACGAGCAGTACTTC. This translates into CASSQVVGNYEQYF.

This clonotype came up many times. This rearrangement joins TRBV20-1 to TRBJ2-7; D is possibly TRBD2 (7 bases). The V gene lost 3 bases and the J gene lost 5 bases, with 17 bases spanning the gap. Germline loops: CDR1 DFQATT, CDR2 SNEGSKA (reference sequence). This CDR3 spans 14 amino acids. The CDR3 is CSASRGAGRHEQYF. In nucleotides, the CDR3 is TGCAGTGCTAGCCGGGGGGCGGGTAGGCACGAGCAGTACTTC.

This clonotype came up many times. J is TRBJ2-7 and V is TRBV28; TRBD2 might be the D (5 bases). Germline values: CDR1 MDHEN, CDR2 SYDVKM. This CDR3 has 13 residues. V lost 8 bases and J 12 bases, leaving 23 bases between the germline ends. The CDR3 region is CASQKLSSAAGYF. The CDR3 DNA reads as TGTGCCAGCCAAAAGTTGAGTTCAGCGGCCGGGTACTTC.

This clonotype has a handful of counts. The chain has TRBV12-3 or TRBV12-4 and TRBJ2-7; D perhaps matches TRBD1 (5 bases). The CDR3 has 14 residues. V was trimmed by 4 bases and J by 4 bases, leaving 14 bases between them. CDR3 bases: TGTGCCAGCAGTTCTTCAACAGGTCGGTACGAGCAGTACTTC. Protein sequence: CASSSSTGRYEQYF.

This clonotype was seen many times. V usage is TRBV20-1 and J usage is TRBJ1-6; the D is unclear. CDR3 length equals 15 residues. The germline CDR1 and CDR2 sequences are DFQATT and SNEGSKA (reference sequence). Trimming cost V 3 bases and J 4 bases, with 13 bases left between them. This CDR3 reads CSARIPVGYNSPLHF. The CDR3, as DNA: TGCAGTGCTAGGATACCAGTTGGATATAATTCACCCCTCCACTTT.

This clonotype was picked up many times. V usage is TRBV6-5 and J usage is TRBJ2-7, with 9 positions matching TRBD1. The junction had 8 bases not matched to a gene; V was cut back by 7 bases and J by 1 base. The CDR3 runs 15 residues. CDR1 and CDR2 (germline): MNHEY, SVGAGI. CDR3 protein: CASTPGTGNSYEQYF. The DNA for the CDR3 is TGTGCCAGCACCCCAGGGACAGGGAATTCCTACGAGCAGTACTTC.

This clonotype was counted between two and nine times. The CDR3 DNA reads as TGTGCCAGCAGTCTCGGGACTAGCGGGAGGTCAAATGAGCAGTTCTTC. It yields the protein CASSLGTSGRSNEQFF. J is TRBJ2-1 and V is TRBV6-1; 15 nucleotides agree with TRBD2. V lost 5 bases, J lost 7 bases, and 6 bases stayed unmatched. The CDR3 has 16 amino acids. Germline V gene lookup returns CDR1 MNHNS and CDR2 SASEGT.

In DNA, the CDR3 is TGTGCCAGCACCGGAGCCAGGAAAGAGACCCAGTACTTC. It translates to CASTGARKETQYF. J is TRBJ2-5 and V is TRBV6-1, with D unresolved. V shed 7 bases and J shed 3 bases, with 12 bases lying between them. Germline CDR1 and CDR2: MNHNS and SASEGT. The CDR3 loop spans 13 amino acids.

Many counts were recorded for this clonotype. The rearrangement links TRBV19 to TRBJ2-5; D gene ambiguous. The germline V and J ends were trimmed by 3 bases and 5 bases, with 4 bases remaining between them. CDR3 size: 11 residues. CDR1 is LNHDA and CDR2 is SQIVND in the germline V gene (reference sequence). CDR3 residues: CASSIRETQYF. The DNA for the CDR3 is TGTGCCAGTAGTATCCGGGAGACCCAGTACTTC.

This clonotype was found a few times. The chain is built from TRBV6-1 and TRBJ1-1, with D possibly matching TRBD1 (5 bases). The CDR3 extends over 12 amino acids. V lost 6 bases and J lost 4, with 9 bases in between. Germline V gives CDR1 MNHNS, CDR2 SASEGT. The CDR3 nucleotides are TGTGCCAGCAGGGGGGGACCCACTGAAGCTTTCTTT. Its protein is CASRGGPTEAFF.

In its sample, this clonotype was seen many times. This sequence joins TRBV7-8 and TRBJ2-5, with a weak D call TRBD1 (6 bases). Germline CDR1 SGHVS, CDR2 FQNEAQ. The CDR3 covers 14 residues. Trimming removed 5 bases from V and 7 bases from J, with 17 bases in between. The CDR3 region has the DNA TGTGCCAGCAGCATAAACAGGGCTACGGGGACCCAGTACTTC. It codes for CASSINRATGTQYF. The full variable domain, with the rest looked up from reference TRBV7-8 and TRBJ2-5, is GAGVSQSPRYKVAKRGQDVALRCDPISGHVSLFWYQQALGQGPEFLTYFQNEAQLDKSGLPSDRFFAERPEGSVSTLKIQRTQQEDSAVYLCASSINRATGTQYFGPGTRLLVL.

A few counts support this clonotype. This chain uses TRBV4-1 with TRBJ1-5; D call uncertain. Germline-derived CDR1 and CDR2 are MGHRA and YSYEKL. V was clipped by 0 bases and J by 1 base, with 10 bases between them. The CDR3 covers 16 residues. The CDR3 DNA reads as TGCGCCAGCAGCCAAGAGGTTCGGGAAAGCAATCAGCCCCAGCATTTT. Translating gives CASSQEVRESNQPQHF.

The chain links TRBV6-5 to TRBJ1-1, with D hard to call. The CDR3 extends over 11 amino acids. Trimming took 2 bases from V and 8 from J, leaving 6 bases between them. Germline assignment: CDR1 MNHEY and CDR2 SVGAGI. The CDR3 sequence is CASSYLSEAFF. The DNA of the CDR3 is TGTGCCAGCAGTTACCTGTCGGAAGCTTTCTTT.

Ten or more counts support this clonotype. The chain carries TRBV12-3 or TRBV12-4 and TRBJ1-5; D might be TRBD1 (5 bases). The CDR3 has 17 residues. Trimming shortened V by 6 bases and J by 1 base, and 19 bases separated the two germline ends. The CDR3 region is CASSPGSNWGSNQPQHF. The DNA of the CDR3 is TGTGCCAGCAGCCCAGGGTCCAATTGGGGCAGCAATCAGCCCCAGCATTTT.

This clonotype showed up many times. The V gene is TRBV6-5, the J gene TRBJ1-2, with unresolved D. Germline CDR1 MNHEY, CDR2 SVGAGI. Trimming stripped 6 bases from V and 2 bases from J, with 13 bases between. This CDR3 is 14 amino acids long. DNA of the CDR3: TGTGCCAGCAGCATAATTGGAGAGAACTATGGCTACACCTTC. This encodes CASSIIGENYGYTF.